This T cell receptor beta chain appears in the sequencing data of a study of blood T cell repertoires in COVID-19. Deletions cut 6 bases from V and 8 bases from J, with 19 bases between. The germline gives CDR1 SNHLY, CDR2 FYNNEI. The CDR3 extends over 15 amino acids. Libraries were prepared by immunoSEQ multiplex PCR; TCRdb keeps only in-frame clonotypes and omits some of them. The table records around 200,000 clones, approximately 85% of them present only once. Sequencing was carried out using peripheral blood. The sequence came from a woman of 80 years or more with acute or convalescent COVID-19. The chain combines TRBV2 with TRBJ1-4, with D perhaps matching TRBD1 (5 bases). The CDR3, as DNA: TGTGCCAGCAGGGACCGGGGGGGTGCTACCGAAAAACTGTTTTTT. It encodes CASRDRGGATEKLFF. The complete variable domain, with remaining parts taken from reference TRBV2 and TRBJ1-4, reads EPEVTQTPSHQVTQMGQEVILRCVPISNHLYFYWYRQILGQKVEFLVSFYNNEISEKSEIFDDQFSVERPDGSNFTLKIRSTKLEDSAMYFCASRDRGGATEKLFFGSGTQLSVL.